The subject of this entry is one T cell receptor beta chain. This clone's antigen is unknown. No quality values exist for individual bases; no much larger clone is one base distant. Each donor gave one peripheral blood draw, roughly 120 mL on average, collected into heparinised tubes. A BD FACSAria II was used to sort naive, central memory, regulatory and stem cell-like memory CD4+ T cells with a panel that included CD45RO, CCR7, CD25, CD127, CD95 and CD27. All sorted populations exceeded 95% purity. PBMCs were isolated immediately by Lymphoprep density gradient centrifugation and stained directly without culture. To minimize batch effects, samples were stained and sorted in pairs, one healthy donor with one patient per experiment. The data were obtained in a study of beta chain features in type 1 diabetes listed by TCRdb under 2018. Notes on the research overall: Patients and healthy donors did not differ in mean age, gender distribution, total cell number or subset yield. A total of 90 million to 120 million sorted cells were examined across all samples, and a strong correlation was observed between cell number per subset and RNA yield. In the study, recently diagnosed type 1 diabetes patients and matched healthy donors were compared on the TCRB repertoires of their sorted circulating CD4+ T cell subsets. Regulatory and stem cell-like memory subsets were isolated from only 8 patients and 8 healthy donors, whereas naive and central memory subsets came from all 30 or so donors.

The CDR3 holds 14 amino acids from the cysteine to the phenylalanine. Just CDR3 DNA is preserved here, 42 bases in frame from base 1. V is trimmed back by 4 bases and J by 4 bases, and the junction contains 6 bases that no gene match accounts for. Looking up the germline V gene yields CDR1 SGHRS and CDR2 YFSETQ. The entire amount of isolated RNA was reverse transcribed using the High Capacity cDNA Reverse Transcription Kit, so the sequenced TCRB transcripts were expressed ones. Naive, central memory and regulatory T cell samples underwent deep immunoSEQ sequencing, averaging roughly 3.3 million total reads per sample. Sorted cells were lysed in RLT buffer, and RNA was extracted using DNase-treated RNeasy Micro or Mini kits according to cell number. Each cell subset was processed on its own to prevent cross-contamination, while patient and healthy donor samples were processed together. TCRB sequences were amplified from cDNA with the immunoSEQ multiplex PCR, producing 87-bp fragments spanning the CDR3 region. Amplicons were sequenced on the Illumina HiSeq platform. The source study handled its data this way. PCR bias was computationally corrected using synthetic template baselines, reads within Hamming distance 2 were collapsed, and singletons that could not be merged were discarded. By aligning reads against IMGT, V, D and J genes, CDR3 length, and insertions or deletions at six rearrangement sites were assigned. Clonotype counts were normalized to sorted cell number within each subset before computing true diversity and Gini coefficients with the tcR R package. The overlap coefficient, calculated on TCRB nucleotide sequences, was used to measure repertoire sharing. This immuneACCESS table, as held by TCRdb, lists in-frame sequences with V and J called but not all clones. Of the missing ones, under half trace to an unresolved V gene in checked studies; the others have no known cause. D and trimming come from the DNA, and the V and J calls and clone size come from that table. For this sample there are tens of thousands of clones; over 50% appear just once. The ten largest account for 2% to 2.5% of the sample.

Overall results and qualifications from the work: HLA sub-analyses involved small numbers of individuals, so any influence of HLA type on TCRB rearrangement remained unresolved. A moderate but significant shortening of TCRB CDR3 length was observed in type 1 diabetes patients in all four CD4+ subsets. Because cDNA was sequenced instead of genomic DNA, activated cells with high expression could be over-represented, although the groups did not differ in activation or CD3 levels. Fewer insertions and more nucleotide deletions at VDJ recombination sites were observed in patients with type 1 diabetes, implying thymic rearrangement abnormalities. Shorter templates might have been favored by PCR, but patient and control samples were amplified and corrected together, so both groups would have been affected equally by any skew. Naive, central memory and regulatory TCRB repertoires appeared to be more alike among patients than among healthy donors.

The V and J genes are TRBV5-1 and TRBJ1-1, and 8 junction bases match TRBD1. The clonotype was recovered from a woman aged 18-29 years in good health. Sample: Tregs from blood. In the paper's terms, the cell subset or site label means: regulatory CD4+ T cells. DNA sequence: TGCGCCAGCAGCCCTCAGGACAGGGTCACTGAAGCTTTCTTT. This is translated as CASSPQDRVTEAFF.